This T cell receptor beta chain originates from a study of T cell changes during pregnancy in multiple sclerosis. Per the germline V gene, CDR1 is PRHDT and CDR2 is FYEKMQ (reference sequence). The CDR3 contains 15 residues. After removal of 0 bases from V and 5 bases from J, the junction contained 4 bases not matched to a gene. The method was immunoSEQ multiplex PCR; TCRdb's version includes in-frame clones alone and lacks a portion of them. The table records approximately 63,000 clones, over 85% of them present only once. The J gene is TRBJ2-1, the V gene TRBV13; 7 positions agree with TRBD2. Sequenced material: CD8+ T cells from peripheral blood mononuclear cells, taken in the third trimester of pregnancy. The clonotype comes from a female donor with multiple sclerosis, enrolled in a pregnancy study. The chain's CDR3 is CASSLGLAAHNEQFF. CDR3 nucleotides: TGTGCCAGCAGCTTAGGGCTAGCGGCCCACAATGAGCAGTTCTTC.